These 9 T cell receptor beta chains were all obtained from the same sample, sequenced in a study of cytomegalovirus exposure and HLA in healthy donors. Primers for the PCR totalled 60 Vbeta and 13 Jbeta. TCRdb's table, derived via immunoSEQ multiplex PCR, lists solely in-frame clones and lacks some. The sample has over 95,000 clones; 75% to 80% are singletons. The sample comprised PBMCs. The receptors stem from a woman in her thirties or forties in good health and CMV-seropositive.

This chain uses TRBV5-1 with TRBJ1-1; D ambiguous. CDR3 length equals 14 residues. The germline V gene encodes CDR1 SGHRS and CDR2 YFSETQ. V lost 4 bases, J lost 0 bases, and 10 bases lay in between. The DNA of the CDR3 is TGCGCCAGCAGCCGCGACAACATGAACACTGAAGCTTTCTTT. Translating gives CASSRDNMNTEAFF.

This sequence joins TRBV30 and TRBJ1-1; weak D call: TRBD1 (6 bases). Germline CDR1 is GTSNPN and CDR2 is SVGIG (reference sequence). The CDR3 extends over 13 amino acids. V was shortened by 5 bases and J by 5 bases, with 15 bases between the two germline ends. The CDR3 bases are TGTGCCTGGGGGCGACAGGACGGTACTGAAGCTTTCTTT. This codes for CAWGRQDGTEAFF.

V usage is TRBV5-4 and J usage is TRBJ1-2; no firm D call. CDR1 is SGHNT, CDR2 YYREEE, per germline (reference sequence). V was pared by 4 bases and J by 3 bases, with 4 bases between. The CDR3 covers 11 residues. CDR3 sequence (DNA): TGTGCCAGCAGCGCGGACTATGGCTACACCTTC. It yields the protein CASSADYGYTF.

The J gene is TRBJ2-5, the V gene TRBV10-3; 8 bases fit TRBD1. The CDR3 spans 16 residues. V lost 5 bases, J lost 2 bases, and 10 bases stayed unmatched. The V gene's germline CDR1 is ENHRY and CDR2 SYGVKD. The CDR3 bases are TGTGCCATCAGTACCGCCGGGACAGGCATTCAAGAGACCCAGTACTTC. This codes for CAISTAGTGIQETQYF.

In this sample, this clone turned up a few times. The J gene is TRBJ2-5, the V gene TRBV10-1; 7 nucleotides match TRBD2. Trimming cost V 4 bases and J 5 bases; bases outside gene matches: 7. Germline V lookup: CDR1 WNHNN, CDR2 SYGVQD (reference sequence). The CDR3 has 14 residues. CDR3 sequence reads: CASSVGSGVETQYF. The CDR3 DNA reads as TGCGCCAGCAGTGTCGGGAGCGGGGTGGAGACCCAGTACTTC.

The DNA for the CDR3 is TGCGCCAGCAGCCCGGACTGGGACAGCGCCTATGGCTACACCTTC. It codes for CASSPDWDSAYGYTF. This sequence joins TRBV5-1 and TRBJ1-2; TRBD1 aligns across 7 bases. The CDR3 extends over 15 amino acids. The germline V gene encodes CDR1 SGHRS and CDR2 YFSETQ. Germline trimming cut 4 bases from V and 4 bases from J; bases unmatched to any gene: 10.

This rearrangement joins TRBV27 to TRBJ1-6, with 7 bases identical to TRBD1. The CDR3 has 15 residues. V shed 6 bases and J 8 bases; nucleotides not matched to a gene: 10. CDR1 is MNHEY, CDR2 SMNVEV, per germline (reference sequence). CDR3 DNA sequence: TGTGCCAGCAGAAAAAGACAGGGAGCAGATTCACCCCTCCACTTT. It is translated as CASRKRQGADSPLHF.

The chain uses TRBV5-1 and TRBJ1-3, with D possibly TRBD1 on 5 matching bases. The germline V gene encodes CDR1 SGHRS and CDR2 YFSETQ. The length of the CDR3 is 15 residues. Trimming removed 1 base at V and 2 bases at J, with 10 bases between. The CDR3, as DNA: TGCGCCAGCAGCTTGCAACAGGCTGCTGGAAACACCATATATTTT. Its protein product is CASSLQQAAGNTIYF.

The chain couples TRBV30 to TRBJ1-6; D is possibly TRBD1 (5 bases). The V gene's germline CDR1 is GTSNPN and CDR2 SVGIG (reference sequence). The CDR3 contains 13 residues. V was cut by 6 bases and J by 3 bases, with 9 bases left in between. In DNA form, the CDR3 reads TGTGCCTGTATCAGGGTCTATAATTCACCCCTCCACTTT. Protein sequence: CACIRVYNSPLHF.